The rows below give T cell receptor beta chains drawn from one sample of a study of blood T cell repertoires in COVID-19. The data were produced by immunoSEQ multiplex PCR, yet TCRdb's version contains in-frame clones alone and is incomplete. The repertoire holds 190,000 or so clones, with 86% as singletons. The material sequenced was peripheral blood. The receptors come from a woman aged 70 to 79 with acute or convalescent COVID-19. The CDR3 runs from the conserved cysteine through the conserved F or W. D genes are given only for firm matches. Part of the rows lack a size; the others show once, few, many or a class for expanded clones.

.,TRBV12-3/TRBV12-4,.,TRBJ1-2,TGTGCCAGCAGGGCAACAGGGTACTATGGCTACACCTTC,CASRATGYYGYTF
.,TRBV5-4,.,TRBJ2-2,TGTGCCAGCAGCTTGTGGAGGGCGGGCACCGGGGAGCTGTTTTTT,CASSLWRAGTGELFF
.,TRBV10-1,.,TRBJ1-5,TGCGCCAGCGCCCAGACGGGGAATCAGCCCCAGCATTTT,CASAQTGNQPQHF
.,TRBV4-1,TRBD2,TRBJ2-5,TGCGCCAGCAGCCAAGAGTTGCGAGCGGGGGGTCAGGAGACCCAGTACTTC,CASSQELRAGGQETQYF
.,TRBV19,TRBD1,TRBJ1-5,TGTGCCAGTAGTATAGGGACAGGGGCGTTTCAGCCCCAGCATTTT,CASSIGTGAFQPQHF
.,TRBV4-1,TRBD2,TRBJ2-3,TGCGCCAGCACCCTGGACAGCGGGACTAGCGGGGTCTCCACAGATACGCAGTATTTT,CASTLDSGTSGVSTDTQYF
few,TRBV2,TRBD1,TRBJ1-5,TGTGCCAGCAGTGAGGGACAGGATAGTACTCAGCCCCAGCATTTT,CASSEGQDSTQPQHF
.,TRBV2,.,TRBJ1-5,TGTGCCAGCAGTCGGGAAGACACTGGAAATCAGCCCCAGCATTTT,CASSREDTGNQPQHF
.,TRBV11-2,TRBD2,TRBJ2-2,TGTGCCAGCAGCTTAACCCTCATAGCGGGAAACACCGGGGAGCTGTTTTTT,CASSLTLIAGNTGELFF
.,TRBV18,.,TRBJ1-2,TGTGCCAGCTCACCACCAGGACAGCTCTATGGCTACACCTTC,CASSPPGQLYGYTF
.,TRBV5-6,.,TRBJ1-4,TGTGCCAGCAGCCCCGTTGGGGGACTCAATGAAAAACTGTTTTTT,CASSPVGGLNEKLFF
.,TRBV3-1/TRBV3-2,TRBD1,TRBJ2-5,TGTGCCAGCAGCCCGACAGGGGTTCAAGAGACCCAGTACTTC,CASSPTGVQETQYF
.,TRBV5-1,TRBD1,TRBJ2-7,TGCGCCAGCAGCTTGGAAGGCAGGGGGCGCGACGAGCAGTACTTC,CASSLEGRGRDEQYF
.,TRBV10-3,.,TRBJ1-1,TGTGCCATCAGTGAAAGAGTTTCTGAAGCTTTCTTT,CAISERVSEAFF
.,TRBV7-9,.,TRBJ1-1,TGTGCCAGCAGCCCCTACCAGGAGAACACTGAAGCTTTCTTT,CASSPYQENTEAFF
.,TRBV19,.,TRBJ1-5,TGTGCCAGTAGTGTGGGACACCAGAATCAGCCCCAGCATTTT,CASSVGHQNQPQHF
.,TRBV5-8,TRBD1,TRBJ1-1,TGTGCCAGCAGCAAGACCGGGACAGCACCCCTGGGAGCTTTCTTT,CASSKTGTAPLGAFF
.,TRBV21-1,.,TRBJ1-5,TGTGCCAGCAGCAACCGGAGGGATAGCAATCAGCCCCAGCATTTT,CASSNRRDSNQPQHF
.,TRBV5-1,.,TRBJ2-7,TGCGCCAGCAGCCCCGCACGTGGCGGGGAGCAGTACTTC,CASSPARGGEQYF
.,TRBV5-5,.,TRBJ1-2,TGTGCCAGCAGCTCTGAGACAGGATACTATGGCTACACCTTC,CASSSETGYYGYTF
.,TRBV20-1,.,TRBJ2-1,TGCAGTGCTAGTAGGCCGGGACTTCCGTTAGAGCAGTTCTTC,CSASRPGLPLEQFF
.,TRBV6-2/TRBV6-3,.,TRBJ2-1,TGTGCCAGCAGTTACTCCGACAGCAATGAGCAGTTCTTC,CASSYSDSNEQFF
.,TRBV12-5,.,TRBJ2-3,TGTGCTAGTGGTTTGGTACTGGCGGCCACAGATACGCAGTATTTT,CASGLVLAATDTQYF
.,TRBV5-1,.,TRBJ2-7,TGCGCCAGCAGCGAACGGGACACAGGCTACGAGCAGTACTTC,CASSERDTGYEQYF
.,TRBV2,TRBD2,TRBJ2-5,TGTGCCAGCAGCGATCTAGCGGGAGGAAAGACCCAGTACTTC,CASSDLAGGKTQYF
once,TRBV14,.,TRBJ1-1,TGTGCCAGCAGTAAGACAGTTTACACTGAAGCTTTCTTT,CASSKTVYTEAFF
few,TRBV11-3,.,TRBJ2-1,TGTGCCAGCAGCTTAGGGCGGGGGCCCTACAATGAGCAGTTCTTC,CASSLGRGPYNEQFF
.,TRBV6-6,.,TRBJ1-5,TGTGCCAGCAGTTACGCGAGGCAGCCCCAGCATTTT,CASSYARQPQHF
few,TRBV11-2,TRBD1,TRBJ1-1,TGTGCCAGCAGCTACTCACCAACAGGGGAAACTGAAGCTTTCTTT,CASSYSPTGETEAFF
.,TRBV15,TRBD1,TRBJ1-2,TGTGCCACCAGCAGAGATGGGACAGGGAGTCGTTATGGCTACACCTTC,CATSRDGTGSRYGYTF
.,TRBV7-9,TRBD2,TRBJ2-5,TGTGCCAGCAGACCGGGGGGTCTAGTGGAGACCCAGTACTTC,CASRPGGLVETQYF
.,TRBV5-5,.,TRBJ1-6,TGTGCCAGCAGCGCCCCTACCCCCTATAATTCACCCCTCCACTTT,CASSAPTPYNSPLHF
once,TRBV7-8,.,TRBJ2-7,TGTGCCAGCAGCTTAACTGGTCTCGAGCAGTACTTC,CASSLTGLEQYF
.,TRBV18,TRBD2,TRBJ2-7,TGCGCCAGCTCAAATAGCGGGGGGGGCCTCGAGCAGTACTTC,CASSNSGGGLEQYF
.,TRBV19,.,TRBJ2-2,TGTGCCTGTCGCAGTGGGAGCCGGACCGGGGAGCTGTTTTTT,CACRSGSRTGELFF
once,TRBV7-9,.,TRBJ2-7,TGTGCCAGCAGCTTAGTACCCGGCGAGCAGTACTTC,CASSLVPGEQYF
.,TRBV7-9,.,TRBJ2-1,TGTGCCAGCAGCTTAGTCCTAGGAGATGGCAATGAGCAGTTCTTC,CASSLVLGDGNEQFF
.,TRBV6-5,.,TRBJ1-6,TGTGCCAGCAGTTCGTTAGGGAGGGGAAATTCACCCCTCCACTTT,CASSSLGRGNSPLHF
.,TRBV7-2,.,TRBJ1-6,TGTGCCAGCAGTCCTCGGGGGGGCGCGCTGTATAATTCACCCCTCCACTTT,CASSPRGGALYNSPLHF
once,TRBV21-1,.,TRBJ1-5,TGTGCCAGCAGCAAAAACTGCGGAAGGGACAGTCAGCCCCAGCATTTT,CASSKNCGRDSQPQHF
.,TRBV2,.,TRBJ2-3,TGTGCCAGCAGTCCCACAGGCCCAAGCACAGATACGCAGTATTTT,CASSPTGPSTDTQYF
.,TRBV3-1/TRBV3-2,.,TRBJ1-3,TGTGCCAGCAGCCAAGATAGCGGAGGGCTTGGAAACACCATATATTTT,CASSQDSGGLGNTIYF
.,TRBV9,TRBD1,TRBJ2-1,TGTGCCAGCAGCACACGGGACAGGGGGAGGAATGAGCAGTTCTTC,CASSTRDRGRNEQFF
.,TRBV29-1,TRBD2,TRBJ2-5,TGCAGCGTTGAAGATATAATGGGAGGGCCCCAAGAGACCCAGTACTTC,CSVEDIMGGPQETQYF
.,TRBV10-1,.,TRBJ1-5,TGCGCCAGCTTTGGGACAACTTATAGCAATCAGCCCCAGCATTTT,CASFGTTYSNQPQHF
.,TRBV11-1,TRBD1,TRBJ1-1,TGTGCCAGCAGCCCCGACAGGGACACTGAAGCTTTCTTT,CASSPDRDTEAFF
.,TRBV19,TRBD1,TRBJ1-4,TGTGCCAGTAGCCCACGACAGGGACGAGGCGAAAAACTGTTTTTT,CASSPRQGRGEKLFF
.,TRBV5-1,.,TRBJ2-1,TGCGCCAGCAGCTTTGGCAGCTCAACGGGATACAATGAGCAGTTCTTC,CASSFGSSTGYNEQFF
.,TRBV5-4,TRBD1,TRBJ2-3,TGTGCCAGCAGCTTAGAGGGGGCGCCCACAGATACGCAGTATTTT,CASSLEGAPTDTQYF
.,TRBV6-1,TRBD2,TRBJ2-2,TGTGCCAGCAGTGAACGACTAGCGGGAACAGGCTCCGGGGAGCTGTTTTTT,CASSERLAGTGSGELFF
.,TRBV3-1/TRBV3-2,TRBD2,TRBJ2-7,TGTGCCAGCAGCCTAAGACTAGCGGGAGGGTACGAGCAGTACTTC,CASSLRLAGGYEQYF
few,TRBV7-3,TRBD2,TRBJ2-1,TGTGCCAGCAGCTTAAGAGCGGGAGGGGATGTGGAGCAGTTCTTC,CASSLRAGGDVEQFF